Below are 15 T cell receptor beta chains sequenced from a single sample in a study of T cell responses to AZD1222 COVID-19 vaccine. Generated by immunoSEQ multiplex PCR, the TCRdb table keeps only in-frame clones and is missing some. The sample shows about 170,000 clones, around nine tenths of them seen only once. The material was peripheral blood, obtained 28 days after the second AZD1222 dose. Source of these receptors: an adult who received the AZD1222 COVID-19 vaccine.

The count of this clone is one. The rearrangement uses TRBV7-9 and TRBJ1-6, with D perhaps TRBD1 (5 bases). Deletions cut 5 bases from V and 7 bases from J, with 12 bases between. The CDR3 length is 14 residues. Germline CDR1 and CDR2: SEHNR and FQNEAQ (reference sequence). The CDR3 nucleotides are TGTGCCAGCAGCCCGCAGGGCAACAATTCACCCCTCCACTTT. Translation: CASSPQGNNSPLHF.

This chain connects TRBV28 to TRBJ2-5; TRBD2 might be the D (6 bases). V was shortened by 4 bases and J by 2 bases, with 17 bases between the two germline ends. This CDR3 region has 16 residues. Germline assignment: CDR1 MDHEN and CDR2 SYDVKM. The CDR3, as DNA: TGTGCCAGCAGTTACCTCAACCTAGCGCAGCAAGAGACCCAGTACTTC. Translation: CASSYLNLAQQETQYF.

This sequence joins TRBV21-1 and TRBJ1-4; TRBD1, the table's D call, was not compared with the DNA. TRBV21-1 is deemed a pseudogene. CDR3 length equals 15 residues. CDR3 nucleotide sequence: TGTGCCAGCAGCACATATGACAGGGGTGCCGAAAAACTGTTTTTT. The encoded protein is CASSTYDRGAEKLFF.

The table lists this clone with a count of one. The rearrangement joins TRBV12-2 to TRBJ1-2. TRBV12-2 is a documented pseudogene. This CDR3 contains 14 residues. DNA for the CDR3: TGTGCAAGTCGCTTAGCCCCGGGGAACTATGGCTACACCTTC. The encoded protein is CASRLAPGNYGYTF.

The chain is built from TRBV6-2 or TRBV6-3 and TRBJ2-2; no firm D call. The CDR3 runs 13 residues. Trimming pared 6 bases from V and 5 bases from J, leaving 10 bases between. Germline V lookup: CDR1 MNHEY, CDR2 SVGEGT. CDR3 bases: TGTGCCAGCAGCATCACCAGAACCGGGGAGCTGTTTTTT. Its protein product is CASSITRTGELFF.

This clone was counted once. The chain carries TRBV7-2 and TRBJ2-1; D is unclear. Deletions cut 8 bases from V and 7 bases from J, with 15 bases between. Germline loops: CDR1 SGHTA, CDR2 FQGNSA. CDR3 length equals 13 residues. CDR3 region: CASLRPLGNEQFF. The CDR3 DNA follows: TGTGCCAGCTTGAGGCCCTTGGGGAATGAGCAGTTCTTC.

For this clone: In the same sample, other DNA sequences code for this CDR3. CDR3 in amino acids: CASSPSSYEQYF. For the CDR3, the DNA is TGTGCCAGCTCACCCAGCTCCTACGAGCAGTACTTC. The V call is TRBV18, the J call TRBJ2-7; D is ambiguous. CDR1 KGHSH and CDR2 LQKENI come from the germline V gene. This CDR3 contains 12 residues. V dropped 3 bases and J dropped 0 bases, with 3 bases sitting between them.

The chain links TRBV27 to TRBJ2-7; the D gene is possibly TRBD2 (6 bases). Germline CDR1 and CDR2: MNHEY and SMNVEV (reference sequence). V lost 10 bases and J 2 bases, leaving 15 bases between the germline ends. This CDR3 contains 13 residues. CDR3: CATGDGGTYEQYF. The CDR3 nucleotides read TGTGCCACGGGGGACGGAGGTACCTACGAGCAGTACTTC.

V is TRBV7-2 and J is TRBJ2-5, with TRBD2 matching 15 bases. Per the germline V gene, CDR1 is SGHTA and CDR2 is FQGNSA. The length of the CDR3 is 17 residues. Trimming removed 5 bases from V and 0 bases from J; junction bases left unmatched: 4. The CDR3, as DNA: TGTGCCAGCAGCGCGGGACTAGCGGGAGGTTACCAAGAGACCCAGTACTTC. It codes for CASSAGLAGGYQETQYF.

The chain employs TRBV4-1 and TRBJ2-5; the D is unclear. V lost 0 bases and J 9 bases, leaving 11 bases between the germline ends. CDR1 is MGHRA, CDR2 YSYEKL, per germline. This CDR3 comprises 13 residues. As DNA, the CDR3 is TGCGCCAGCAGCCAAGAATATGGCGGTCCCCAGTACTTC. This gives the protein CASSQEYGGPQYF.

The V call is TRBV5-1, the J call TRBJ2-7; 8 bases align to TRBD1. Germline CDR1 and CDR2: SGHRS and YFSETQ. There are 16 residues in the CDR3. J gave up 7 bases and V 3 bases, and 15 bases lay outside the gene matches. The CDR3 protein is CASSSPTTGDLGEQYF. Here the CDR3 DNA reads TGCGCCAGCAGCTCACCTACGACAGGGGACCTGGGGGAGCAGTACTTC. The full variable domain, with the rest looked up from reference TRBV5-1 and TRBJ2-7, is KAGVTQTPRYLIKTRGQQVTLSCSPISGHRSVSWYQQTPGQGLQFLFEYFSETQRNKGNFPGRFSGRQFSNSRSEMNVSTLELGDSALYLCASSSPTTGDLGEQYFGPGTRLTVT.

CDR3 nucleotides: TGCGCCAGCAGTGAGCGGGCTAGCGGGGTAGGACTGGATACGCAGTATTTT. Amino acid sequence: CASSERASGVGLDTQYF. The chain combines TRBV10-2 with TRBJ2-3, with 9 bases fitting TRBD2. CDR1 is WSHSY, CDR2 SAAADI, per germline. This CDR3 has 17 residues. V was clipped by 2 bases and J by 6 bases; unmatched bases: 12.

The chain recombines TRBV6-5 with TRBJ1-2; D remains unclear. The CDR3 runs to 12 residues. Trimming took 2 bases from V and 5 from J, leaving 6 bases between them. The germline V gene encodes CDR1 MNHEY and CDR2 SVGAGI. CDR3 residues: CASSYRRYGYTF. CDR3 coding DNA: TGTGCCAGCAGTTACAGACGGTATGGCTACACCTTC.

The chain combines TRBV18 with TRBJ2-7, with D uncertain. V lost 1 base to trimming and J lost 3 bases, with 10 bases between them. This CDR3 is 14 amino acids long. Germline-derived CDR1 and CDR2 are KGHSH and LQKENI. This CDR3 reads CASSPLPAGYEQYF. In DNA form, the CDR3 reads TGTGCCAGCTCACCACTCCCCGCCGGCTACGAGCAGTACTTC.

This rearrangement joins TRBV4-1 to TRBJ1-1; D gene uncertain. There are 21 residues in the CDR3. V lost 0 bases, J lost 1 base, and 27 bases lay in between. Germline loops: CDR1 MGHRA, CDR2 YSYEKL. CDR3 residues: CASSQEETAPSFRRGNTEAFF. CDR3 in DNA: TGCGCCAGCAGCCAAGAAGAAACGGCCCCAAGTTTTAGACGTGGGAACACTGAAGCTTTCTTT.